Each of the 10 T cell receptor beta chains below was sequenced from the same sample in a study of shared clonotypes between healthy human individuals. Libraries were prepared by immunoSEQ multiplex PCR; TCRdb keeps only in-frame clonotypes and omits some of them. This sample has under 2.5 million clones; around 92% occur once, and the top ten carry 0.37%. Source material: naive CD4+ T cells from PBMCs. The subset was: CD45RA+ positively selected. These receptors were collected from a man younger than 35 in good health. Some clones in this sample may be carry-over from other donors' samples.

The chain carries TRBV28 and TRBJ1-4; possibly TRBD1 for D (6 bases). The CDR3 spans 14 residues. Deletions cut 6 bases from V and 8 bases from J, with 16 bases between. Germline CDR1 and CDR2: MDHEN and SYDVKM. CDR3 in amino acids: CASRPGATGEKLFF. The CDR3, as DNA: TGTGCCAGCAGGCCCGGCGCAACAGGGGAAAAACTGTTTTTT.

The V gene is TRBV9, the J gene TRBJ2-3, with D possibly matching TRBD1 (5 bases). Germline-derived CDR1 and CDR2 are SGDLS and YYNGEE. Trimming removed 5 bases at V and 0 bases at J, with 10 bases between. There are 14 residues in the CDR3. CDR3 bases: TGTGCCAGCAGTCGCAGGGCTAGCACAGATACGCAGTATTTT. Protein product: CASSRRASTDTQYF.

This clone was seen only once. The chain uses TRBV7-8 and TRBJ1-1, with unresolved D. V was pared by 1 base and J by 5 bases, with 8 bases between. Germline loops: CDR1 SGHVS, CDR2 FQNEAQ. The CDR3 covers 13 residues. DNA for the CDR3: TGTGCCAGCAGCTTAGATTTTGAGACTGAAGCTTTCTTT. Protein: CASSLDFETEAFF.

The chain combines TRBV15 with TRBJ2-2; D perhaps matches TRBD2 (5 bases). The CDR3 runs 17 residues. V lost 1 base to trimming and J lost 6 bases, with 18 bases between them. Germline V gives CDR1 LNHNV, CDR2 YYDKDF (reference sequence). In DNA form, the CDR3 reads TGTGCCACCAGCAGAGGGTGGAGGAGCCTCGGGTCCGGGGAGCTGTTTTTT. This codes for CATSRGWRSLGSGELFF.

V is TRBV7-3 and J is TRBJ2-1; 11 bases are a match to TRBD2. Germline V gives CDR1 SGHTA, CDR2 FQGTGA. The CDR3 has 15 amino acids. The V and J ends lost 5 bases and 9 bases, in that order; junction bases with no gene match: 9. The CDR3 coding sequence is TGTGCCAGCAGCCCCGGGGTAGCGGGAGGGCGTGAGCAGTTCTTC. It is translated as CASSPGVAGGREQFF.

CDR3 bases: TGCGCCAGCAGCCAAGGGGACAGACCACCCTCTGGAAACACCATATATTTT. Amino acids: CASSQGDRPPSGNTIYF. This chain links TRBV4-1 with TRBJ1-3; 7 bases agree with TRBD1. Trimming cost V 1 base and J 0 bases; bases outside gene matches: 6. CDR3 length: 17 amino acids. CDR1 MGHRA and CDR2 YSYEKL come from the germline V gene.

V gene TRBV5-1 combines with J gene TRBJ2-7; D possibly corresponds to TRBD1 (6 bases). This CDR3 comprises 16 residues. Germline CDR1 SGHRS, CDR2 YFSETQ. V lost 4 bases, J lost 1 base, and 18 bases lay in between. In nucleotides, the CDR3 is TGCGCCAGCAGCGCCGTCCCCGGGACACCTTCCTACGAGCAGTACTTC. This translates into CASSAVPGTPSYEQYF.

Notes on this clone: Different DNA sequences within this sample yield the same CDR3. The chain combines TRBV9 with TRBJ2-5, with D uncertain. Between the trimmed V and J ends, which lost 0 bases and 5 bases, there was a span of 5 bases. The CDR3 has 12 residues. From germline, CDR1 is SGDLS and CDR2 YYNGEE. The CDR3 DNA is TGTGCCAGCAGCGTAGTAGGGGAGACCCAGTACTTC. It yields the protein CASSVVGETQYF.

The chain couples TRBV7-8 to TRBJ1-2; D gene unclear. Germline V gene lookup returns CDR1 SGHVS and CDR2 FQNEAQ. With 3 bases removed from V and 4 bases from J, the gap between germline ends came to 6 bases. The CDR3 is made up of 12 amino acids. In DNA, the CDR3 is TGTGCCAGCAGCTTGGATTCCTATGGCTACACCTTC. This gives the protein CASSLDSYGYTF.

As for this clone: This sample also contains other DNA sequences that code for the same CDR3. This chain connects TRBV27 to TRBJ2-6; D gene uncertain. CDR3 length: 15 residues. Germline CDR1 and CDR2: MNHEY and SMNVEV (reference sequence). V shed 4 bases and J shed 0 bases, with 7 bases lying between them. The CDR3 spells CASSSLGSGANVLTF. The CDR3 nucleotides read TGTGCCAGCAGTTCCCTTGGCTCTGGGGCCAACGTCCTGACTTTC. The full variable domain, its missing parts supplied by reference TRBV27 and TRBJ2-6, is EAQVTQNPRYLITVTGKKLTVTCSQNMNHEYMSWYRQDPGLGLRQIYYSMNVEVTDKGDVPEGYKVSRKEKRNFPLILESPSPNQTSLYFCASSSLGSGANVLTFGAGSRLTVL.